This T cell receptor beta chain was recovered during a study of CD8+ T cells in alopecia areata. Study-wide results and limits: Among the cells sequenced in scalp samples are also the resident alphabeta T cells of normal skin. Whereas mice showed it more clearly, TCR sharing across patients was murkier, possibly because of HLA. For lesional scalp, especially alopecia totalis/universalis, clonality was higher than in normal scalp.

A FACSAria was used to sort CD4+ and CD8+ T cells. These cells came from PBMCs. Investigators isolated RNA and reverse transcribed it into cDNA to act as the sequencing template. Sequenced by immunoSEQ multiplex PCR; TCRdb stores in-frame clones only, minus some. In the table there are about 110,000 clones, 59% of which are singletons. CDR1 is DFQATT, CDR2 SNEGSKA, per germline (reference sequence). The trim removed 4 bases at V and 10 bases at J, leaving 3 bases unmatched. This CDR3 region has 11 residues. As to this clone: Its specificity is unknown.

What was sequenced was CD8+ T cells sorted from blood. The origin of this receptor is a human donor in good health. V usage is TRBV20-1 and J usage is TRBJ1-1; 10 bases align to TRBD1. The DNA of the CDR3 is TGCAGTGCTAACGGACAGGGGGGAGCTTTCTTT. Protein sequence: CSANGQGGAFF.